Presented here are 22 T cell receptor beta chains from one specimen sequenced in a study of CD8 T cells in Susac syndrome (dated by TCRdb to the late 2010s). Library preparation employed the immunoSEQ multiplex PCR assay. RNA was extracted with the RNeasy kit and roughly 0.45 to 1 ug was reverse transcribed using random hexamers. TCRdb's own reprocessing of the public reads used fastp at Q25 and MiXCR and kept productive beta chains. One record per CDR3 amino acid sequence lists the most common genes and DNA. The sample table shows about 47,000 distinct CDR3 sequences, and around 93% are seen once. The ten largest clones add up to around 0.45% of the sample. Sequencing input: CD8+ T cells from PBMCs. The receptor source for this set is a human donor in good health.

This clonotype was seen a few times. The chain uses TRBV29-1 and TRBJ1-1; D gene unclear. The germline V gene encodes CDR1 SQVTM and CDR2 ANQGSEA. There are 13 residues in the CDR3. Trimming removed 3 bases at V and 4 bases at J, with 12 bases between. CDR3 loop: CSVEVQGTTEAFF. In DNA form, the CDR3 reads TGCAGCGTTGAGGTGCAAGGAACCACTGAAGCTTTCTTT.

The chain links TRBV20-1 to TRBJ2-7, with 7 bases lining up with TRBD1. The CDR3 runs 11 residues. Germline loops: CDR1 DFQATT, CDR2 SNEGSKA (reference sequence). The CDR3, as DNA: TGCACTGAGGGGGCCTCCTACGAGCAGTACTTC. Residues: CTEGASYEQYF.

This clonotype showed up just once. This chain uses TRBV7-9 with TRBJ2-1; D unclear. This CDR3 region has 12 residues. Germline CDR1 reads SEHNR; CDR2 reads FQNEAQ (reference sequence). V was shortened by 5 bases and J by 4 bases, with 6 bases between the two germline ends. CDR3 residues: CASSQNYNEQFF. CDR3 nucleotides: TGTGCCAGCAGCCAAAATTACAATGAGCAGTTCTTC.

The chain joins TRBV6-2 or TRBV6-3 to TRBJ2-2, with 14 bases aligning to TRBD2. This CDR3 is built from 19 residues. CDR1 and CDR2 (germline): MNHEY, SVGEGT. Trimming took 1 base from V and 4 from J; bases not matched to a gene: 8. In nucleotides, the CDR3 is TGTGCCAGCAGTTACTACGCCGGGACTAGCGGGAGTGCCACCGGGGAGCTGTTTTTT. Encoded protein: CASSYYAGTSGSATGELFF.

The chain links TRBV2 to TRBJ2-4; TRBD1 might be the D (5 bases). Germline values: CDR1 SNHLY, CDR2 FYNNEI. The CDR3 is made up of 12 amino acids. V lost 6 bases, J lost 5 bases, and 8 bases lay in between. In DNA form, the CDR3 reads TGTGCCAGCAGGGACATCGAAAACATTCAGTACTTC. The encoded protein is CASRDIENIQYF.

The chain recombines TRBV7-8 with TRBJ2-1; D may be TRBD1 or TRBD2 (5 bases each). Germline CDR1 is SGHVS and CDR2 is FQNEAQ. The CDR3 is made up of 17 amino acids. V was pared by 5 bases and J by 2 bases, with 19 bases between. The DNA for the CDR3 is TGTGCCAGCAGCGAACCGCAGGGCAGGGACCCCTACAATGAGCAGTTCTTC. It is translated as CASSEPQGRDPYNEQFF.

V and J are TRBV7-9 and TRBJ1-1, with TRBD1 identical over 7 bases. The V segment lost 4 bases and the J segment 3 bases; nucleotides outside the gene matches: 5. CDR1 is SEHNR, CDR2 FQNEAQ, per germline (reference sequence). The CDR3 runs 14 residues. As DNA, the CDR3 is TGTGCCAGCAGCTCCAAACAGGGGCACACTGAAGCTTTCTTT. This sequence encodes CASSSKQGHTEAFF.

This clonotype was seen a single time. The genes are TRBV6-1 and TRBJ2-1, with 7 positions matching TRBD2. The V and J ends lost 0 bases and 0 bases, in that order; junction bases with no gene match: 5. The CDR3 consists of 17 residues. Germline loops: CDR1 MNHNS, CDR2 SASEGT. CDR3 sequence: CASSEASSGYSYNEQFF. The DNA for the CDR3 is TGTGCCAGCAGTGAAGCTAGTAGCGGGTACTCCTACAATGAGCAGTTCTTC.

In its sample, this clonotype was seen once. This rearrangement joins TRBV29-1 to TRBJ2-1; D is undetermined. V lost 0 bases, J lost 7 bases, and 4 bases lay in between. The CDR3 contains 11 residues. Germline CDR1 is SQVTM and CDR2 is ANQGSEA. The CDR3 bases are TGCAGCGTTGAAGATTTAAATGAGCAGTTCTTC. It codes for CSVEDLNEQFF.

The rearrangement joins TRBV14 to TRBJ2-1; possible D gene TRBD1, 6 bases. CDR3 size: 13 residues. The V end was cut by 0 bases, the J end by 15 bases, with 15 bases between. Germline V CDR1 and CDR2: SGHDN, FVKESK. The CDR3 loop reads CASSQEGALVAFF. The CDR3 nucleotides are TGTGCCAGCAGCCAAGAGGGGGCCCTCGTAGCGTTCTTC.

This clonotype was found once. The chain recombines TRBV29-1 with TRBJ1-1; D is uncertain. Trimming pared 4 bases from V and 1 base from J, leaving 13 bases between. The length of the CDR3 is 14 residues. CDR1 and CDR2 from the germline V gene are SQVTM and ANQGSEA. CDR3 amino acids: CSVVEAASNTEAFF. The CDR3 coding sequence is TGCAGCGTTGTTGAGGCCGCCTCGAACACTGAAGCTTTCTTT.

This CDR3 is CASSLRTGSTEAFF. In DNA form, the CDR3 reads TGTGCCAGCAGTTTGAGGACAGGGAGCACTGAAGCTTTCTTT. The J gene is TRBJ1-1, the V gene TRBV6-2 or TRBV6-3; TRBD1 matches at 8 bases. The CDR3 sequence is 14 residues long. The trim removed 4 bases at V and 4 bases at J, leaving 5 bases unmatched. Germline CDR1 is MNHEY and CDR2 is SVGEGT.

The rearrangement links TRBV30 to TRBJ2-1; D gene unclear. Looked up from germline, CDR1 is GTSNPN and CDR2 is SVGIG (reference sequence). V dropped 6 bases and J dropped 8 bases, with 20 bases sitting between them. The CDR3 is 14 amino acids. The CDR3 DNA sequence: TGTGCCTGCCTGCTCAGTACGGGTGGGTATGAGCAGTTCTTC. Translated: CACLLSTGGYEQFF.

The genes are TRBV6-2 or TRBV6-3 and TRBJ2-1; D gene unclear. Trimming left V 6 bases short and J 0 bases short, with 6 bases between. CDR3 length equals 13 residues. The germline CDR1 and CDR2 sequences are MNHEY and SVGEGT. The CDR3 nucleotides are TGTGCCAGCAGCCAGATCTCCTACAATGAGCAGTTCTTC. Translated: CASSQISYNEQFF.

This clonotype was counted a single time. The V and J genes are TRBV7-9 and TRBJ1-1; no clear D. V lost 5 bases to trimming and J lost 11 bases, with 15 bases between them. The CDR3 is 12 amino acids. Germline assignment: CDR1 SEHNR and CDR2 FQNEAQ (reference sequence). In DNA form, the CDR3 reads TGTGCCAGCAGCCCCAGATTGGACGGTGCTTTCTTT. Its translation: CASSPRLDGAFF.

The V call is TRBV9, the J call TRBJ2-7; D uncertain. Per the germline V gene, CDR1 is SGDLS and CDR2 is YYNGEE. Trimming removed 0 bases at V and 1 base at J, with 5 bases between. The CDR3 contains 13 residues. CDR3 in DNA: TGTGCCAGCAGCGTAGATGGATCCTACGAGCAGTACTTC. Translated, it gives CASSVDGSYEQYF.

This chain uses TRBV6-5 with TRBJ2-7, with 7 bases lining up with TRBD2. V was clipped by 2 bases and J by 3 bases; unmatched bases: 7. In germline, CDR1 is MNHEY, CDR2 SVGAGI. This CDR3 comprises 15 residues. The CDR3 here is CASSYASGGFYEQYF. The CDR3 nucleotides read TGTGCCAGCAGTTACGCTAGCGGAGGCTTCTACGAGCAGTACTTC.

This chain uses TRBV5-6 with TRBJ2-4; 11 bases align to TRBD2. The V gene's germline CDR1 is SGHDT and CDR2 YYEEEE. The CDR3 length is 18 residues. V was clipped by 2 bases and J by 3 bases; unmatched bases: 10. As DNA, the CDR3 is TGTGCCAGCAGCTTAGGGACTAGCGGCTCTCGGGTCAAAAACATTCAGTACTTC. Protein: CASSLGTSGSRVKNIQYF.

The rearrangement uses TRBV29-1 and TRBJ2-1; 12 nucleotides match TRBD1. With V trimmed by 7 bases and J by 9 bases, 7 bases remained unmatched. This CDR3 spans 13 amino acids. Germline V gives CDR1 SQVTM, CDR2 ANQGSEA. CDR3 DNA: TGCAGCGGTGGGACAGGGGGCTTTGTTGAGCAGTTCTTC. This encodes CSGGTGGFVEQFF.

The sample holds one count of this clonotype. The V and J genes are TRBV19 and TRBJ1-1; possible D gene TRBD1, 6 bases. V shed 9 bases and J shed 6 bases, with 17 bases lying between them. This CDR3 has 13 amino acids. CDR1 LNHDA and CDR2 SQIVND come from the germline V gene (reference sequence). CDR3 nucleotide sequence: TGTGCCAGCCGAACAGGGTTGTTGGCTGAAGCTTTCTTT. It yields the protein CASRTGLLAEAFF.

The rearrangement joins TRBV20-1 to TRBJ1-5; possibly TRBD1 for D (6 bases). V shed 3 bases and J shed 3 bases, with 21 bases lying between them. The CDR3 is 17 amino acids. CDR1 is DFQATT and CDR2 is SNEGSKA in the germline V gene (reference sequence). The DNA of the CDR3 is TGCAGTGCTAGTTTCCCCCTCAGCAGGGGTGCCAATCAGCCCCAGCATTTT. Encoded protein: CSASFPLSRGANQPQHF.

The genes are TRBV15 and TRBJ1-5; D remains unclear. The CDR3 extends over 14 amino acids. CDR1 and CDR2 from the germline V gene are LNHNV and YYDKDF (reference sequence). V lost 7 bases to trimming and J lost 3 bases, with 13 bases between them. The CDR3 sequence: CATTERQINQPQHF. CDR3 coding DNA: TGTGCCACCACCGAGAGGCAGATCAATCAGCCCCAGCATTTT.